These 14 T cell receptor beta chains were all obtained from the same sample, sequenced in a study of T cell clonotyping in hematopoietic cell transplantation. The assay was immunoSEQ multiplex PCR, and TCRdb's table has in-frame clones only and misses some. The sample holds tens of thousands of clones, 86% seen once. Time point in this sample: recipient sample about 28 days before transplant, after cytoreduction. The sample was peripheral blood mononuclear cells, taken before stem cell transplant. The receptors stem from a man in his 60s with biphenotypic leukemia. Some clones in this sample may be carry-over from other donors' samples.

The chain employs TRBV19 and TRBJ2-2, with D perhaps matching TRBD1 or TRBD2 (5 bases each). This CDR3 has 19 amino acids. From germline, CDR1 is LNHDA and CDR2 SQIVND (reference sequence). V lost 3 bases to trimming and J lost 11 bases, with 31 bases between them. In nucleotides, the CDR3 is TGTGCCAGTAGTATCCAGGTACTCAGGGAGAGGAGAGGACCGGGTGAGCTGTTTTTT. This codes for CASSIQVLRERRGPGELFF.

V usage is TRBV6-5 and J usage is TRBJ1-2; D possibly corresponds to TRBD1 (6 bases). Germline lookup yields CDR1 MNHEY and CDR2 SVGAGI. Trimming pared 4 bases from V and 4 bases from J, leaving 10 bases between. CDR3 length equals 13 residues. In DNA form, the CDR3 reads TGTGCCAGCAGTTCAGGGGTGACCTATGGCTACACCTTC. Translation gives CASSSGVTYGYTF.

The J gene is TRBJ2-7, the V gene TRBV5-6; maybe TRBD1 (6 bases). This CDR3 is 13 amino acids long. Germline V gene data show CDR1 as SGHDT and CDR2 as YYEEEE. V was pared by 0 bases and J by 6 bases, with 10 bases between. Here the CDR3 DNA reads TGTGCCAGCAGCTTGGCCGCAGGGGCCGAGCAGTACTTC. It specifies CASSLAAGAEQYF.

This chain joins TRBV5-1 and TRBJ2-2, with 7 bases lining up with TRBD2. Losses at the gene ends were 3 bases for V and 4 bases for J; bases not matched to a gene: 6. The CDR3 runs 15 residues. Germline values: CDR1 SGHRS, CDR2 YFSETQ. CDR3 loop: CASSSREDLTGELFF. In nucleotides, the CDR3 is TGCGCCAGCAGCTCACGGGAGGACCTCACCGGGGAGCTGTTTTTT. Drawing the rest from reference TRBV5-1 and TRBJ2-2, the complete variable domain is KAGVTQTPRYLIKTRGQQVTLSCSPISGHRSVSWYQQTPGQGLQFLFEYFSETQRNKGNFPGRFSGRQFSNSRSEMNVSTLELGDSALYLCASSSREDLTGELFFGEGSRLTVL.

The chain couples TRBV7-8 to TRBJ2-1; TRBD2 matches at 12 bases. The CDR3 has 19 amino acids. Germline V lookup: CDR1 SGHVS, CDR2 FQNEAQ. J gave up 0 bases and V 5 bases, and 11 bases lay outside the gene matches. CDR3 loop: CASSQWTSGNPYSYNEQFF. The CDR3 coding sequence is TGTGCCAGCAGCCAATGGACTAGCGGGAATCCCTACTCCTACAATGAGCAGTTCTTC.

This chain's CDR3 is CASSLRQKLTDTQYF. CDR3 nucleotide sequence: TGCGCCAGCAGCTTGCGACAGAAACTCACAGATACGCAGTATTTT. The chain recombines TRBV5-1 with TRBJ2-3; perhaps TRBD1 as D (5 bases). Germline V gene sequence: CDR1 SGHRS, CDR2 YFSETQ. The CDR3 contains 15 residues. V dropped 1 base and J dropped 2 bases, with 11 bases sitting between them.

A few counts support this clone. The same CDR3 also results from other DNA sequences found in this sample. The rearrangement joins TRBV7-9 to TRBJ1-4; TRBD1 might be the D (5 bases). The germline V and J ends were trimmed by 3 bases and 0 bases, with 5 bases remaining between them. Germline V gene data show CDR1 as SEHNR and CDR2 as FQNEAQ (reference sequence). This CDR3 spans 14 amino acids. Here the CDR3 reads CASSLGATNEKLFF. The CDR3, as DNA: TGTGCCAGCAGCTTGGGGGCAACTAATGAAAAACTGTTTTTT.

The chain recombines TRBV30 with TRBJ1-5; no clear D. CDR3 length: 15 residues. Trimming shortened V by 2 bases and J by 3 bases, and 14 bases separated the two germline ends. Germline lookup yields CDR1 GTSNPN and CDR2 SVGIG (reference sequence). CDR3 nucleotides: TGTGCCTGGAGTCCTAGTCTGGCCATCAATCAGCCCCAGCATTTT. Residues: CAWSPSLAINQPQHF.

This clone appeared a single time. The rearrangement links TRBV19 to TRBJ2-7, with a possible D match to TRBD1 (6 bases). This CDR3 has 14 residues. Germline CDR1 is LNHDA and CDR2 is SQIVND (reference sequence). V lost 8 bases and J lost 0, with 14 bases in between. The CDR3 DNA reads TGTGCCAGTTCGAGGGACATCTCCTCCTACGAGCAGTACTTC. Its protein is CASSRDISSYEQYF.

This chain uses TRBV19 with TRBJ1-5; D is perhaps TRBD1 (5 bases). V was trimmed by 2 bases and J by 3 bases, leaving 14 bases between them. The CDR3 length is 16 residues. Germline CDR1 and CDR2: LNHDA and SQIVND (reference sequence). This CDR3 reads CASSILDRGYNQPQHF. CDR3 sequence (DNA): TGTGCCAGTAGTATATTGGATCGGGGCTACAATCAGCCCCAGCATTTT.

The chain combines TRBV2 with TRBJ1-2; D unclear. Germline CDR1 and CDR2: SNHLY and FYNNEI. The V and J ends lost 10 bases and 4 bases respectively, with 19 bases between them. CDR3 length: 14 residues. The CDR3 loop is CAISPGSLFYGYTF. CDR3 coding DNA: TGTGCCATCTCGCCGGGATCTTTATTCTATGGCTACACCTTC.

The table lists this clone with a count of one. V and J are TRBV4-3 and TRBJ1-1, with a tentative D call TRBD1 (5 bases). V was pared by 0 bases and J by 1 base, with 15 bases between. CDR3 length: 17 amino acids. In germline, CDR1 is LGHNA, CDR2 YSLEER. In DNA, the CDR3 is TGCGCCAGCAGCCAAGATTTCGGAGGGGCGGGGAACACTGAAGCTTTCTTT. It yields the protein CASSQDFGGAGNTEAFF.

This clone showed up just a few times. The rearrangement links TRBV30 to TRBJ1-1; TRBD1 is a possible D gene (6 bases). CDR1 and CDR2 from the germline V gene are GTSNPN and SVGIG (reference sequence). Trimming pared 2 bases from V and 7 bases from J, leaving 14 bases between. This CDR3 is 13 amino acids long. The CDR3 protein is CAWSSTGGHEAFF. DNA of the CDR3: TGTGCCTGGAGTTCGACAGGAGGGCATGAAGCTTTCTTT.

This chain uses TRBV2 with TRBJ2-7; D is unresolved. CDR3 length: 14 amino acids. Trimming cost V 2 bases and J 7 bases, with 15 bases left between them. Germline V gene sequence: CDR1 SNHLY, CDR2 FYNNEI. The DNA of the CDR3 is TGTGCCAGCAGTGAACTGATATCCAACTATGAGCAGTACTTC. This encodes CASSELISNYEQYF.